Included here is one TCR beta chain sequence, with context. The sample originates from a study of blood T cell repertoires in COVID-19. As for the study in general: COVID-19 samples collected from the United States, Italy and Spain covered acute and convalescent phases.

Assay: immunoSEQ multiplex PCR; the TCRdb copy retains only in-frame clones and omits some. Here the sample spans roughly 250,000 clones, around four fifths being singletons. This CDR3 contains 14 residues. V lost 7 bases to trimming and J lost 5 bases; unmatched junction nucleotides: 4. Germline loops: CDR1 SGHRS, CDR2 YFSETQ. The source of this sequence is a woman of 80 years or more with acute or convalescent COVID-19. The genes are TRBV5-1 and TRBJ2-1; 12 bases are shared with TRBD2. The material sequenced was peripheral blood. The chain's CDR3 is CASGRTSGDNEQFF. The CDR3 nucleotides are TGCGCCAGCGGCAGGACTAGCGGGGACAATGAGCAGTTCTTC.